This T cell receptor (beta chain) comes out of a study of cytotoxic CD8 clonotypes in ibrutinib-treated CLL. Whole-study context: Following a median roughly 13 months of treatment, with a range of 6 to 36, response samples were taken. On average, more than 90,000 productive rearrangements and around 250,000 productive templates per sample.

Depth targeted 1 in 200,000 to 1 in 1 million T cells, averaging roughly 9.7x coverage per clonotype. Data came from immunoSEQ multiplex PCR; TCRdb stores just in-frame clones and leaves some out. The repertoire includes 200,000 to 250,000 clones, about 75% of them detected once, and approximately 6% sits in the top ten. The sample holds a few counts of this clone. V dropped 1 base and J dropped 8 bases, with 12 bases sitting between them. CDR1 is MNHEY, CDR2 SMNVEV, per germline (reference sequence). The CDR3 is 15 amino acids. Frozen-stored PBMCs produced 1.5 to 2.5 micrograms of genomic DNA for TCR beta libraries.

This chain joins TRBV27 and TRBJ1-6; D is ambiguous. This specimen consisted of PBMCs, obtained after 12 months of ibrutinib treatment. The TCR originated in a human donor with chronic lymphocytic leukemia. This chain's CDR3 is CASSLYPRVDSPLHF. As DNA, the CDR3 is TGTGCCAGCAGTTTATACCCTCGGGTAGATTCACCCCTCCACTTT.